The table lists the clone carrying this T cell receptor (beta chain) with a few counts. Its antigen is still unknown. The record originates from a study of response to subunit inactivated influenza vaccine. Study-wide points: Each seasonal influenza vaccination, the authors suggested, recruits few new T cells.

The CDR3 runs 15 residues. V was shortened by 2 bases and J by 0 bases, with 8 bases between the two germline ends. From the RT-PCR reads, TCRdb called clonotypes with MiXCR, one entry per CDR3 protein. Of approximately 290,000 distinct CDR3 sequences listed, roughly 20% are singletons. This chain joins TRBV12-3 or TRBV12-4 and TRBJ1-5; D is ambiguous. The sample here was PBMCs from blood, taken 21 months after vaccination. This TCR came from a man aged 50 to 69 who received an inactivated influenza vaccine. In nucleotides, the CDR3 is TGTGCCAGCAGTTTAAGTACGAATAGCAATCAGCCCCAGCATTTT. This encodes CASSLSTNSNQPQHF.